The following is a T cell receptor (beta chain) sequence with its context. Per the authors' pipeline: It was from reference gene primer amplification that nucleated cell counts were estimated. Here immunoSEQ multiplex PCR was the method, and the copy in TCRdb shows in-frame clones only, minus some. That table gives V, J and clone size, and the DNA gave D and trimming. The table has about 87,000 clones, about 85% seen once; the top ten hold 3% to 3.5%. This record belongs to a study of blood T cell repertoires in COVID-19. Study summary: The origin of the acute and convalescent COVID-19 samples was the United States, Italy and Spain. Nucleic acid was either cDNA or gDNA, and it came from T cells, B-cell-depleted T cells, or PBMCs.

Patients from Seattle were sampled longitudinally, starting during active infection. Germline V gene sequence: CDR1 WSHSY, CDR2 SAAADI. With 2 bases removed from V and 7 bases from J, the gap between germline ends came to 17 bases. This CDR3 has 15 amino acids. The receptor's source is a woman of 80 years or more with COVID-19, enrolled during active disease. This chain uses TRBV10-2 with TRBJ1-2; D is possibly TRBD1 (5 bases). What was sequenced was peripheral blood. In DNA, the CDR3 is TGCGCCAGCAGTGAGCCGGGCAGGGCGGTATTTGGCTACACCTTC. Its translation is CASSEPGRAVFGYTF.